This T cell receptor (beta chain) was obtained from a study of blood T cell repertoires in COVID-19 (dated by TCRdb to the early 2020s). A note on the overall study: Samples covering the acute and convalescent phases of COVID-19 were provided by collaborators in the United States, Italy and Spain. The prospective study material was composed of cDNA or gDNA derived from T cells, B-cell-depleted T cells, or PBMCs. The dataset comprised deeply sampled blood TCRbeta repertoires from subjects exposed to, actively infected with, or recovered from COVID-19. The repertoires were made available in a free public database intended to serve as a resource for research on the immune response to SARS-CoV-2. Samples came from the ongoing ImmuneRACE study (first 160 participants) plus 1,254 subjects from 6 global collaborators. The sample metadata nearly always contained a de-identified subject ID, COVID-19 status, age in years and sex. Where available, HLA class I and class II types were taken from metadata supplied by the sample provider and were not determined by assay-based typing. Study-level results and caveats: Clinical and demographic metadata were provided uncurated, with the amount varying by source and participant.

The immunoSEQ Assay, a bias-controlled multiplex PCR, was used to amplify TCRbeta CDR3 regions from genomic DNA. On the authors' methods: Nucleated cell counts per sample were estimated from amplification of reference gene primers within the assay. Sequence reads were collapsed and filtered to measure the absolute abundance of every unique TCRbeta CDR3 rearrangement. For each sample, productive Simpson clonality was calculated as the square root of Simpson's diversity index across productive rearrangements. The source is immuneACCESS, and TCRdb retained only in-frame sequences with V and J called. Part of the clones is not carried over; for the studies checked, unresolved V genes explain less than half of this, and the remainder is unexplained. V, J and clone size are those of that table, while D and trimming were read from the DNA. For this sample the table gives over 200,000 clones, of which around 90% were detected only once. The top ten clonotypes cover 10% to 15% of the sample.

A note on this clone: Its binding antigen is unknown. No base quality values were provided; no much bigger clone lies one nucleotide off.

Trimmed from V: 2 bases; trimmed from J: 11 bases; junction bases lacking a gene match: 13. As encoded in the germline V gene (reference sequence), CDR1 is LGHDT while CDR2 is YNNKEL. The CDR3 numbers 16 residues from cysteine through phenylalanine. Of the read, only the CDR3 DNA is kept; its 48 bases are in frame from base 1. Another Seattle source contributed samples from volunteer blood donors who had recovered from COVID-19. Whole blood was collected in K2EDTA tubes by collaborating institutions according to the institutions' own protocols. For TCRbeta analysis, collaborators shipped samples in one of three forms: frozen whole blood, isolated PBMCs, or DNA extracted from either of those sample types.

This receptor was taken from a woman younger than 35 who had recovered from COVID-19. The sample comprised peripheral blood. The sequence is built from TRBV3-1 (or the pseudogene TRBV3-2) and TRBJ1-4, with 8 central nucleotides matching TRBD1. The DNA sequence is as follows: TGTGCCAGCAGCCAACTGGCAGGGGGCCTAGTAGGGAAACTGTTTTTT. Protein translation: CASSQLAGGLVGKLFF.